One and the same sample provided the 25 T cell receptor beta chains below, sequenced in a study of CD8 T cells in ankylosing spondylitis. Each CDR3 protein gets one entry after TCRdb re-called the 5' RACE reads with MiXCR. The repertoire holds 250,000 to 400,000 distinct CDR3 sequences, 11% seen once, with roughly 9.2% in the top ten. Sequencing used blood, either unsorted or a sorted T cell fraction (not recorded which). Receptor source: a female donor with ankylosing spondylitis or in good health (not recorded which).

This clonotype was counted ten times or more. This chain links TRBV15 with TRBJ1-3; D gene ambiguous. This CDR3 has 15 residues. Germline loops: CDR1 LNHNV, CDR2 YYDKDF (reference sequence). Trimming removed 0 bases at V and 2 bases at J, with 8 bases between. The CDR3 is CATSRDRGAGNTIYF. The CDR3, as DNA: TGTGCCACCAGCAGAGATCGTGGAGCTGGAAACACCATATATTTT.

The V and J genes are TRBV2 and TRBJ2-2; D is unclear. Trimming left V 9 bases short and J 4 bases short, with 12 bases between. CDR1 and CDR2 (germline): SNHLY, FYNNEI. This CDR3 has 13 amino acids. The CDR3 sequence: CASCWASTGELFF. The CDR3 DNA follows: TGTGCCAGTTGTTGGGCGTCCACCGGGGAGCTGTTTTTT.

The sample holds many counts of this clonotype. The chain carries TRBV10-3 and TRBJ2-1; D possibly corresponds to TRBD2 (6 bases). Germline V gene data show CDR1 as ENHRY and CDR2 as SYGVKD. Trimming removed 3 bases from V and 2 bases from J, with 14 bases in between. The CDR3 contains 16 residues. The CDR3 nucleotides are TGTGCCATCAGTGAAAGCCGCGGGGCTGCCTACAATGAGCAGTTCTTC. Encoded protein: CAISESRGAAYNEQFF.

Only a few counts were recorded for this clonotype. The chain combines TRBV5-1 with TRBJ1-2; TRBD1 might be the D (6 bases). The V gene's germline CDR1 is SGHRS and CDR2 YFSETQ. V lost 1 base, J lost 2 bases, and 12 bases lay in between. The CDR3 runs to 15 residues. In DNA, the CDR3 is TGCGCCAGCAGCTTGACCTGGGGGGGCAACTATGGCTACACCTTC. Its translation: CASSLTWGGNYGYTF.

This clonotype was recorded at least ten times. The rearrangement links TRBV12-3 or TRBV12-4 to TRBJ1-2, with 7 positions matching TRBD1. The V gene end was trimmed by 3 bases and the J gene end by 8 bases; junction bases not matched to a gene: 18. The CDR3 totals 17 residues. CDR3 amino acids: CASSFKGQDPISRGYTF. DNA for the CDR3: TGTGCCAGCAGTTTTAAAGGACAGGACCCTATCTCGCGGGGCTACACCTTC.

The table lists this clonotype with a few counts. The chain has TRBV12-3 or TRBV12-4 and TRBJ1-5, with TRBD1 as a possible D gene (6 bases). The CDR3 totals 15 residues. V lost 1 base and J lost 7, with 14 bases in between. The DNA of the CDR3 is TGTGCCAGCAGTTTAGTTCTCGGGGGGCGGCAGCCCCAGCATTTT. Translated, it gives CASSLVLGGRQPQHF.

This clonotype was counted many times. The V call is TRBV5-1, the J call TRBJ1-1; 9 bases are a match to TRBD1. This CDR3 has 14 residues. Germline V gene lookup returns CDR1 SGHRS and CDR2 YFSETQ. V lost 4 bases, J lost 5 bases, and 6 bases stayed unmatched. The DNA of the CDR3 is TGCGCCAGCAGCGGGGGACAGGGAGGGACTGAAGCTTTCTTT. Amino acids: CASSGGQGGTEAFF. Full variable domain (missing parts from reference TRBV5-1 and TRBJ1-1): KAGVTQTPRYLIKTRGQQVTLSCSPISGHRSVSWYQQTPGQGLQFLFEYFSETQRNKGNFPGRFSGRQFSNSRSEMNVSTLELGDSALYLCASSGGQGGTEAFFGQGTRLTVV.

This clonotype was picked up many times. This rearrangement joins TRBV20-1 to TRBJ2-6; D call uncertain. V dropped 6 bases and J dropped 1 base, with 4 bases sitting between them. Germline CDR1 reads DFQATT; CDR2 reads SNEGSKA (reference sequence). This CDR3 contains 12 residues. The CDR3 DNA reads TGCAGTGCCCCGTCTGGGGCCAACGTCCTGACTTTC. Its protein is CSAPSGANVLTF.

This clonotype was observed at least ten times. This chain links TRBV24-1 with TRBJ2-1; 9 bases fit TRBD1. J gave up 9 bases and V 4 bases, and 12 bases lay outside the gene matches. The CDR3 sequence is 16 residues long. Germline CDR1 reads KGHDR; CDR2 reads SFDVKD. CDR3 in amino acids: CATSDSPGQGRAEQFF. CDR3 nucleotides: TGTGCCACCAGTGACTCCCCGGGACAGGGACGCGCTGAGCAGTTCTTC.

This clonotype was seen many times. This rearrangement joins TRBV20-1 to TRBJ1-6, with a possible D match to TRBD1 (5 bases). The CDR3 runs to 16 residues. The ends were cut back, 0 bases at V and 1 base at J, with 10 bases in the middle. CDR1 DFQATT and CDR2 SNEGSKA come from the germline V gene (reference sequence). The CDR3 DNA follows: TGCAGTGCTAGAGATGGGGGACGATCCTATAATTCACCCCTCCACTTT. Translation gives CSARDGGRSYNSPLHF.

The chain joins TRBV24-1 to TRBJ1-5; maybe TRBD1 (6 bases). The length of the CDR3 is 15 residues. The V gene lost 3 bases and the J gene lost 3 bases, with 11 bases spanning the gap. Germline values: CDR1 KGHDR, CDR2 SFDVKD. In DNA form, the CDR3 reads TGTGCCACCAGTGATCGCGACAGGCCCAATCAGCCCCAGCATTTT. The encoded protein is CATSDRDRPNQPQHF.

This rearrangement joins TRBV4-2 to TRBJ1-4; no reliable D call. This CDR3 has 12 amino acids. V lost 1 base to trimming and J lost 5 bases, with 2 bases between them. The germline gives CDR1 LGHNA, CDR2 YNFKEQ. The CDR3 spells CASSQVNEKLFF. The CDR3 coding sequence is TGTGCCAGCAGCCAAGTAAATGAAAAACTGTTTTTT.

The V and J genes are TRBV28 and TRBJ2-2; 7 bases line up with TRBD1. CDR3 size: 14 residues. The V and J ends lost 3 bases and 6 bases, in that order; junction bases with no gene match: 4. The germline V gene encodes CDR1 MDHEN and CDR2 SYDVKM. This chain's CDR3 is CASSFTQGAGELFF. The CDR3 nucleotides are TGTGCCAGCAGTTTTACGCAGGGGGCCGGGGAGCTGTTTTTT.

This clonotype was recorded many times. V gene TRBV18 combines with J gene TRBJ2-1; 9 bases fit TRBD2. There are 13 residues in the CDR3. V trimming: 3 bases; J trimming: 7 bases; junction bases outside the gene matches: 1. Germline V gene lookup returns CDR1 KGHSH and CDR2 LQKENI. The chain's CDR3 is CASSPSGSNEQFF. CDR3 nucleotides: TGTGCCAGCTCACCTAGCGGGAGTAATGAGCAGTTCTTC. Combining the CDR3 with reference TRBV18 and TRBJ2-1 gives the whole variable domain NAGVMQNPRHLVRRRGQEARLRCSPMKGHSHVYWYRQLPEEGLKFMVYLQKENIIDESGMPKERFSAEFPKEGPSILRIQQVVRGDSAAYFCASSPSGSNEQFFGPGTRLTVL.

The genes are TRBV18 and TRBJ1-2; 7 positions agree with TRBD1. CDR1 and CDR2 (germline): KGHSH, LQKENI. This CDR3 is built from 15 residues. V lost 4 bases and J lost 0; bases outside the gene matches: 5. The CDR3 DNA follows: TGTGCCAGCTCACTCTCGGACAGGCCTAACTATGGCTACACCTTC. Translated: CASSLSDRPNYGYTF.

This clonotype showed up many times. The chain uses TRBV7-8 and TRBJ2-7; 7 nucleotides match TRBD2. This CDR3 has 14 residues. Germline values: CDR1 SGHVS, CDR2 FQNEAQ. Trimming took 5 bases from V and 2 from J; bases not matched to a gene: 6. In nucleotides, the CDR3 is TGTGCCAGCAGCCTCGATGGGGGGGCCTACGAGCAGTACTTC. This gives the protein CASSLDGGAYEQYF.

This clonotype has ten or more counts. The chain joins TRBV29-1 to TRBJ2-5; no definite D call. Germline CDR1 reads SQVTM; CDR2 reads ANQGSEA. V lost 2 bases to trimming and J lost 3 bases, with 7 bases between them. The CDR3 has 12 residues. The CDR3 loop reads CSVETDEETQYF. Here the CDR3 DNA reads TGCAGCGTTGAAACGGACGAAGAGACCCAGTACTTC.

The table lists this clonotype with many counts. The chain combines TRBV11-2 with TRBJ1-1; D is ambiguous. CDR1 is SGHAT, CDR2 FQNNGV, per germline. The CDR3 runs to 14 residues. Between the trimmed V and J ends, which lost 4 bases and 1 base, there was a span of 10 bases. The CDR3 sequence is CASSSTYGNTEAFF. The DNA for the CDR3 is TGTGCCAGCAGCTCGACCTATGGGAACACTGAAGCTTTCTTT.

This sequence joins TRBV27 and TRBJ1-3; D is uncertain. Deletions cut 6 bases from V and 8 bases from J, with 11 bases between. This CDR3 spans 12 amino acids. Germline V lookup: CDR1 MNHEY, CDR2 SMNVEV (reference sequence). CDR3: CASRSPEDTIYF. As DNA, the CDR3 is TGTGCCAGCAGATCCCCAGAAGACACCATATATTTT.

Many counts were recorded for this clonotype. The J gene is TRBJ1-2, the V gene TRBV20-1; tentatively, D is TRBD1 (5 bases). The CDR3 runs 11 residues. V lost 8 bases and J lost 7, with 14 bases in between. CDR1 is DFQATT, CDR2 SNEGSKA, per germline (reference sequence). The CDR3: CSTPGAPGYTF. The CDR3 DNA is TGCAGTACCCCCGGGGCCCCTGGCTACACCTTC.

In regard to this clonotype: A much larger clone differs by one base, so this may be a read error. The V and J genes are TRBV20-1 and TRBJ1-6; D is unclear. This CDR3 region has 18 residues. In germline, CDR1 is DFQATT, CDR2 SNEGSKA (reference sequence). The DNA of the CDR3 is TGCTGTGCTATGGAGGTCCTCGCAGATAGCACCTATAATTCACCCCTCCACTTT. As protein: CCAMEVLADSTYNSPLHF.

This clonotype was recorded many times. The rearrangement links TRBV3-1 to TRBJ1-1; 8 nucleotides agree with TRBD1. In germline, CDR1 is LGHDT, CDR2 YNNKEL (reference sequence). The CDR3 is made up of 13 amino acids. V trimming: 4 bases; J trimming: 6 bases; junction bases outside the gene matches: 4. The CDR3 sequence: CASSLDRGAEAFF. The CDR3 DNA reads TGTGCCAGCAGCCTAGACAGGGGAGCTGAAGCTTTCTTT.

This clonotype was found many times. The chain has TRBV5-6 and TRBJ2-1, with unresolved D. V lost 9 bases, J lost 9 bases, and 22 bases lay in between. Germline CDR1 SGHDT, CDR2 YYEEEE. This CDR3 contains 14 residues. CDR3 sequence: CATETGTTLGEQFF. The DNA for the CDR3 is TGTGCCACCGAGACCGGCACGACGCTCGGTGAGCAGTTCTTC.

Comments on this clonotype: Given a much more abundant clone one base away, this may be a read error. This rearrangement joins TRBV5-8 to TRBJ1-2; D is perhaps TRBD1 (5 bases). The CDR3 contains 14 residues. CDR1 is SGHTS and CDR2 is YDEGEE in the germline V gene. CDR3 residues: CASSFSGETYGSTF. For the CDR3, the DNA is TGTGCCAGCAGCTTCTCGGGGGAAACTTATGGCTCCACCTTC.

This clonotype was observed at least ten times. The V call is TRBV20-1, the J call TRBJ2-1; TRBD2 aligns across 14 bases. From germline, CDR1 is DFQATT and CDR2 SNEGSKA (reference sequence). This CDR3 comprises 15 residues. V was pared by 5 bases and J by 7 bases, with 7 bases of the junction left unmatched. CDR3 loop: CSAPRTSGRSNEQFF. The CDR3 DNA sequence: TGCAGTGCTCCCCGGACTAGCGGGAGGTCGAATGAGCAGTTCTTC.